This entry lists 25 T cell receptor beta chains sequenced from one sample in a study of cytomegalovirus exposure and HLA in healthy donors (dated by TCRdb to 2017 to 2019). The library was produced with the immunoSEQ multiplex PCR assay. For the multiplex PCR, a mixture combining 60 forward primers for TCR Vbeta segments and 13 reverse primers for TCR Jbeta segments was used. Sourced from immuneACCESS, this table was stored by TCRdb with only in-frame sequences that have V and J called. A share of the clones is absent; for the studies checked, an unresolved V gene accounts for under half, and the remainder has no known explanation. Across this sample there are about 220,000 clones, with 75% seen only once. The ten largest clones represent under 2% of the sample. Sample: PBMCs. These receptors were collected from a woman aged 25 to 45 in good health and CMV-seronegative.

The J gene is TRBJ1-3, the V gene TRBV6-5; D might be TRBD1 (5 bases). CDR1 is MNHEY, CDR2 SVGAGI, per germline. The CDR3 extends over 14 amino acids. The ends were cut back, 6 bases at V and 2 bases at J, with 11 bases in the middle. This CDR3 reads CASREGTPGNTIYF. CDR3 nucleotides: TGTGCCAGCAGGGAGGGGACCCCTGGAAACACCATATATTTT.

CDR3: CAWSVRDSSKPNEQFF. DNA of the CDR3: TGTGCCTGGAGTGTACGGGACTCCTCCAAACCCAATGAGCAGTTCTTC. The V and J genes are TRBV30 and TRBJ2-1; tentative D call: TRBD2 (6 bases). The CDR3 is 16 residues long. V was trimmed by 0 bases and J by 6 bases, leaving 18 bases between them. Looked up from germline, CDR1 is GTSNPN and CDR2 is SVGIG (reference sequence).

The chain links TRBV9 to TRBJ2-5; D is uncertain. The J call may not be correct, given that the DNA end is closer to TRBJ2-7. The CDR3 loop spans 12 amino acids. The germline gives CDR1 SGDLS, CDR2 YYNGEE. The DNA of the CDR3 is TGTGCCAGCAGCGTGAGGCCATACGAGCAGTACTTC. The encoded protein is CASSVRPYEQYF.

The CDR3 DNA reads as TGTGCCAGCGGCTTGCGGTCCTACAATGAGCAGTTCTTC. It encodes CASGLRSYNEQFF. The J gene is TRBJ2-1, the V gene TRBV25-1; D unclear. The CDR3 totals 13 residues. CDR1 is MGHDK, CDR2 SYGVNS, per germline. Trimming pared 8 bases from V and 1 base from J, leaving 9 bases between.

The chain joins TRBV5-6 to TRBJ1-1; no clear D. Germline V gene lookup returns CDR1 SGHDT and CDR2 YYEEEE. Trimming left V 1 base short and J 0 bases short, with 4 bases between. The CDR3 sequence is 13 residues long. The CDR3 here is CASSLPVNTEAFF. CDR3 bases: TGTGCCAGCAGCTTGCCTGTGAACACTGAAGCTTTCTTT.

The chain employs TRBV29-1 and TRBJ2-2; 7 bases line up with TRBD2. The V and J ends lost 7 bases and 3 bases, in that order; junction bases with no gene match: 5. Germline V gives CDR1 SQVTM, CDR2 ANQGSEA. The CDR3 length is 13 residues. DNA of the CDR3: TGCAGCGCCGGGGCGGGGGACACCGGGGAGCTGTTTTTT. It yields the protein CSAGAGDTGELFF.

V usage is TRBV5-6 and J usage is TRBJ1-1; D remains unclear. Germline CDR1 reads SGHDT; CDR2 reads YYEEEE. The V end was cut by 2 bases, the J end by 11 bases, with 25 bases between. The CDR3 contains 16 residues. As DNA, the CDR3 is TGTGCCAGCAGCTTTTCCCCCCTCCCCGGGGTCAGTGGCGCTTTCTTT. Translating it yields CASSFSPLPGVSGAFF.

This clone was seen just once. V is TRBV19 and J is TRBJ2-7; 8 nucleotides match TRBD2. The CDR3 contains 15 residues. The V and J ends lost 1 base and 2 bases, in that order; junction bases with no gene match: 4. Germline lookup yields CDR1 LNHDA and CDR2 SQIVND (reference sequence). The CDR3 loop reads CASSIGREGTYEQYF. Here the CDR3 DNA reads TGTGCCAGTAGTATAGGTCGGGAGGGTACCTACGAGCAGTACTTC.

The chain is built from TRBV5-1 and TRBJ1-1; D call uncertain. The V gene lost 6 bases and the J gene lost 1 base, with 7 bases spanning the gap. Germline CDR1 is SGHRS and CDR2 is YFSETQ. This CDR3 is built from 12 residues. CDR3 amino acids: CASKSGNTEAFF. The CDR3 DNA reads TGCGCCAGCAAGTCAGGGAACACTGAAGCTTTCTTT.

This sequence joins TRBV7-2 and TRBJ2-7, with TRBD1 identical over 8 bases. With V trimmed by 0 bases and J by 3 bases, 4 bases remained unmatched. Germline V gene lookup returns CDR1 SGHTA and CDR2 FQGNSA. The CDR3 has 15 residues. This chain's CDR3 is CASSLAGTGGYEQYF. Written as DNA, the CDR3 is TGTGCCAGCAGCTTAGCAGGGACAGGCGGCTACGAGCAGTACTTC.

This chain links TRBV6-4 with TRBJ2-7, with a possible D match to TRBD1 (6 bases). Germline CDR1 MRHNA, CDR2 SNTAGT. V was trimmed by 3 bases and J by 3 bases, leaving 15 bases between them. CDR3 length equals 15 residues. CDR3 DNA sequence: TGTGCCAGCAGTGAGGGGGCCCCCTCGTACTACGAGCAGTACTTC. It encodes CASSEGAPSYYEQYF.

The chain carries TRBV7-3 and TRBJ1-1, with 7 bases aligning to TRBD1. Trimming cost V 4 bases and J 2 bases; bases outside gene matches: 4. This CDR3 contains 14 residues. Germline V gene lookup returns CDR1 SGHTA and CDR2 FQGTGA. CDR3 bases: TGTGCCAGCAGCTCGACAGGGTTTAACACTGAAGCTTTCTTT. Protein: CASSSTGFNTEAFF.

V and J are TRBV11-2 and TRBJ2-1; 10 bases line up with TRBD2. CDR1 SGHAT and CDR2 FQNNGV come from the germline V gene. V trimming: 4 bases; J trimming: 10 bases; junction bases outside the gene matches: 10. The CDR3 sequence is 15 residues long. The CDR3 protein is CASSSGLAVKGEQFF. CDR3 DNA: TGTGCCAGCAGCTCCGGACTAGCGGTAAAGGGAGAGCAGTTCTTC.

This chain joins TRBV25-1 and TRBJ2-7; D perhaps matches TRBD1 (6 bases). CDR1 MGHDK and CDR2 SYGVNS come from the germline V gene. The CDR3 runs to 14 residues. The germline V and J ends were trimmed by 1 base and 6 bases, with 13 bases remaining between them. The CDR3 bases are TGTGCCAGCAGTGAATCAGGGGCTTTGGTCGAGCAGTACTTC. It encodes CASSESGALVEQYF.

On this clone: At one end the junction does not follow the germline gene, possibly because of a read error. CDR3 in DNA: TGTGCCACCAGCTTATCCAGACTAGAGATGCTAGGGGTCGGGGAGCTGTTTTTT. Protein: CATSLSRLEMLGVGELFF. This chain uses TRBV11-1 with TRBJ2-2; perhaps TRBD2 as D (6 bases). CDR3 size: 18 residues. CDR1 and CDR2 from the germline V gene are SGHAT and FQDESV (reference sequence).

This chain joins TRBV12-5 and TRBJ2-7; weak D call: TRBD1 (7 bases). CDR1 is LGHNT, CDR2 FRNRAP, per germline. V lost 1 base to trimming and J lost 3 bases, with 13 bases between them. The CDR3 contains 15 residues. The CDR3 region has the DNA TGTGCTAGTGGTTTGGGCGCGGGACAGTTCTACGAGCAGTACTTC. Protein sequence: CASGLGAGQFYEQYF.

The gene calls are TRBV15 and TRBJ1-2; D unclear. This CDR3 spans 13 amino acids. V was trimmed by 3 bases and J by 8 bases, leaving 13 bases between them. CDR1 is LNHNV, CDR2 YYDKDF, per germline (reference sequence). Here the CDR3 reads CATSSGRREGYTF. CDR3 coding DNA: TGTGCCACCAGCAGCGGGAGGCGGGAAGGCTACACCTTC.

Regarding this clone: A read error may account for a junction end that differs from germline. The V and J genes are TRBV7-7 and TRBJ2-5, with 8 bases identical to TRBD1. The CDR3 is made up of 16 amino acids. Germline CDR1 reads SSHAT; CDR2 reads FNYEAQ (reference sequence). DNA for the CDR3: TGTGCTAGCAGCTTTGGAGACAGGGGCGAGGGAGAGACCCAGTACTTC. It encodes CASSFGDRGEGETQYF.

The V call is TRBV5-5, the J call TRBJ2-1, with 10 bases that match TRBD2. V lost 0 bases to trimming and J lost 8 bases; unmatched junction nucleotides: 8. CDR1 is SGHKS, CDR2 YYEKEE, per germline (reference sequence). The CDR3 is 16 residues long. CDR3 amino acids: CASSLEVQREGDEQFF. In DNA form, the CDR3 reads TGTGCCAGCAGCTTGGAGGTACAGCGGGAGGGCGATGAGCAGTTCTTC.

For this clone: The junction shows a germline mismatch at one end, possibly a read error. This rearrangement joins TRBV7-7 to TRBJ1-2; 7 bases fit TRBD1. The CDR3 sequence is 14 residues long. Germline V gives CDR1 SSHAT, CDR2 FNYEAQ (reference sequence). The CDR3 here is CASSLEPQGQSITF. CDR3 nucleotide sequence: TGTGCTAGCAGCTTAGAGCCACAGGGACAGTCAATCACCTTC. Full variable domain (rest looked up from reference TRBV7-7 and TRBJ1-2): GAGVSQSPRYKVTKRGQDVTLRCDPISSHATLYWYQQALGQGPEFLTYFNYEAQPDKSGLPSDRFSAERPEGSISTLTIQRTEQRDSAMYRCASSLEPQGQSITFGSGTRLTVV.

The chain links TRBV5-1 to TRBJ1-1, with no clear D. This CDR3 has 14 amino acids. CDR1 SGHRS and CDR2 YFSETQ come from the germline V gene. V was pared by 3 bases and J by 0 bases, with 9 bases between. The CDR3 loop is CASSSFGVNTEAFF. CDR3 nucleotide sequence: TGCGCCAGCAGCTCCTTCGGGGTGAACACTGAAGCTTTCTTT.

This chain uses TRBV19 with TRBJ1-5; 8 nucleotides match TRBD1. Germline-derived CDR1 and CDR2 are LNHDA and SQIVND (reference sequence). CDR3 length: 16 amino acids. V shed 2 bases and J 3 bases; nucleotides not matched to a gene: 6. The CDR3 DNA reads TGTGCCAGTAGTATAAGTACAGGGGGGTCCAATCAGCCCCAGCATTTT. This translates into CASSISTGGSNQPQHF.

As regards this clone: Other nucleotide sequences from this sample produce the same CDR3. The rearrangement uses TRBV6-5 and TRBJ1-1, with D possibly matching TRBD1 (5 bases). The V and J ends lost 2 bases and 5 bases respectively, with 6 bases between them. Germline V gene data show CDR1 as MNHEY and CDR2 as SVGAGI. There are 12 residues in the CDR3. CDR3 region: CASSYGGTEAFF. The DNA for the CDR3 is TGTGCCAGCAGTTACGGGGGGACTGAAGCTTTCTTT.

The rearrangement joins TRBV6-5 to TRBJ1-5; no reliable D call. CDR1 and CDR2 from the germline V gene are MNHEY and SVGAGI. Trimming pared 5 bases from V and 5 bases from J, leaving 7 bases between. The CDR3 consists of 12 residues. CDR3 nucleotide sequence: TGTGCCAGCAGTGACAAGGATCAGCCCCAGCATTTT. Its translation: CASSDKDQPQHF.

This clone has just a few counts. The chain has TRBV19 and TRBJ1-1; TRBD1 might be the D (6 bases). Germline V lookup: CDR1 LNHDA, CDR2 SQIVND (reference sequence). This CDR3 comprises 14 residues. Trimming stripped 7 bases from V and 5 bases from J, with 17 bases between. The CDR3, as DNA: TGTGCCAGTACCATTACAGGGCCGAGGACTGAAGCTTTCTTT. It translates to CASTITGPRTEAFF.